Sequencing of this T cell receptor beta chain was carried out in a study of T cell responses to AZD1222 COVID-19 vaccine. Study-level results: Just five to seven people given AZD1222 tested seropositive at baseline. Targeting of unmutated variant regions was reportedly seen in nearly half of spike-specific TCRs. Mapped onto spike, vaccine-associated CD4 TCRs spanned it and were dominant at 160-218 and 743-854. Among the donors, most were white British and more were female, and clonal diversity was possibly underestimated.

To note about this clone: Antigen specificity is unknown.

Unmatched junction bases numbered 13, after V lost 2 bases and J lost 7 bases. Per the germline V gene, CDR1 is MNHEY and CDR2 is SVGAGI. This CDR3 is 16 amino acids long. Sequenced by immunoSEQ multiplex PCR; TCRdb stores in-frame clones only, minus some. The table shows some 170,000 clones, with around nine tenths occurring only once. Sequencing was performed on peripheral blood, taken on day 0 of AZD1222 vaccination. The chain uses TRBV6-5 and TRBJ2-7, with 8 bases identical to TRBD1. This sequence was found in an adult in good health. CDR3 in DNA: TGTGCCAGCAGTTACCCCAGGCCAGGGGGCCGGTGGGAGCAGTACTTC. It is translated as CASSYPRPGGRWEQYF.